This TCR beta chain originates from a study of blood T cells in healthy people across ages. This CDR3 region has 10 residues. Per the germline V gene, CDR1 is DFQATT and CDR2 is SNEGSKA (reference sequence). Trimming left V 3 bases short and J 8 bases short, with 7 bases between. This clonotype came up a few times. Sample-barcoded 5' priming and a J-beta primer mix drove a second PCR of 7 to 11 cycles. TCRdb called the 5' RACE reads again in MiXCR, with one record for every CDR3 protein. Of more than 650,000 distinct CDR3 sequences listed, less than 70% are singletons. This receptor was obtained from a man at least 80 years old in good health. The chain is built from TRBV20-1 and TRBJ1-2; the D is unclear. The sequencing sample was made of blood. This CDR3 is CSARVVGYTF. The CDR3 nucleotides are TGCAGTGCTAGGGTCGTGGGCTACACCTTC.